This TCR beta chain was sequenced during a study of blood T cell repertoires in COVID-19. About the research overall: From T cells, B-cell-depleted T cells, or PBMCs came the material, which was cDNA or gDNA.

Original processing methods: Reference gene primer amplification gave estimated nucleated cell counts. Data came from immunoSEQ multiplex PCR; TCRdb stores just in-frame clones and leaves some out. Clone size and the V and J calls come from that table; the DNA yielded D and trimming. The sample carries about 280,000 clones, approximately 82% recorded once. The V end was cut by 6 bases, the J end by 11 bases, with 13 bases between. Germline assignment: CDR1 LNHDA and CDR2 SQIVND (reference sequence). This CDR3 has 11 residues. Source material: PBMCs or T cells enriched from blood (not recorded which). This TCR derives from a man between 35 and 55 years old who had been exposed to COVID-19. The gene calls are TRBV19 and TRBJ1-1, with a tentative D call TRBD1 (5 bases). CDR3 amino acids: CASRLRGEAFF. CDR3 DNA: TGTGCCAGTAGGTTGCGGGGGGAGGCTTTCTTT. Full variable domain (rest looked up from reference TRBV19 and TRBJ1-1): DGGITQSPKYLFRKEGQNVTLSCEQNLNHDAMYWYRQDPGQGLRLIYYSQIVNDFQKGDIAEGYSVSREKKESFPLTVTSAQKNPTAFYLCASRLRGEAFFGQGTRLTVV.